These T cell receptor beta chains were read from a single sample in a study of blood T cell repertoires in COVID-19. The data were produced by immunoSEQ multiplex PCR, yet TCRdb's version contains in-frame clones alone and is incomplete. The data contain under 45,000 clones, 60% to 85% of them singletons. Sequencing input: peripheral blood. The receptors stem from a man in his fifties or sixties with active COVID-19. The CDR3 runs from the conserved cysteine through the conserved F or W.

V gene	J gene	CDR3 protein
TRBV10-3	TRBJ2-2	CALSKTETGELFF
TRBV2	TRBJ1-1	CASSNLMNTEAFF
TRBV11-2	TRBJ1-2	CASSLEAGVYGYTF
TRBV10-3	TRBJ1-2	CAISVSVGNGGYTF
TRBV20-1	TRBJ2-7	CSARSGHEQYF
TRBV6-2/TRBV6-3	TRBJ1-1	CASSYARQASAFF
TRBV9	TRBJ2-7	CASSVGWGRTYEQYF
TRBV7-2	TRBJ2-5	CASSHGGLAGGGETQYF
TRBV11-2	TRBJ1-2	CASSPGGPYGYTF
TRBV6-2/TRBV6-3	TRBJ1-2	CASSYSPGQGFGANYGYTF
TRBV28	TRBJ1-2	CASRGVGQNYGYTF
TRBV7-9	TRBJ2-2	CASSSNRGGTGELFF
TRBV30	TRBJ2-3	CAWSVLAGTDTQYF